This is a list of T cell receptor beta chains from one sample in a study of blood T cell repertoires in COVID-19. Only in-frame clones appear in the TCRdb table, and some are missing; sequencing was by immunoSEQ multiplex PCR. The repertoire includes some 82,000 clones, about nine tenths of them detected once, and 1.5% to 2% sits in the top ten. Sequences were obtained from peripheral blood. All receptors come from a woman aged 45-65 years in a cohort sampled during active COVID-19. CDR3s include the opening cysteine and the closing phenylalanine or tryptophan. A D gene is named only where the DNA matches it firmly. Not all rows give a size; the values are once, few, many and, for expanded clones, a class.

.,TRBD1,TRBV11-2,TRBJ1-4,CASRDRTGLEKLFF,TGTGCCAGCAGAGACCGGACAGGTCTTGAAAAACTGTTTTTT
.,.,TRBV28,TRBJ2-7,CASSFVGREDEQYF,TGTGCCAGCAGTTTTGTGGGCAGGGAGGACGAGCAGTACTTC
once,.,TRBV30,TRBJ2-3,CAWSVLRTQYF,TGTGCCTGGAGTGTTCTGAGGACGCAGTATTTT
.,TRBD1,TRBV9,TRBJ2-3,CASSVEGQGLSTDTQYF,TGTGCCAGCAGCGTAGAGGGACAGGGCCTAAGCACAGATACGCAGTATTTT
once,.,TRBV3-1/TRBV3-2,TRBJ2-5,CASSQSGSLQETQYF,TGTGCCAGCAGCCAAAGTGGTAGTCTACAAGAGACCCAGTACTTC
.,TRBD1,TRBV27,TRBJ1-5,CASRWTGGNNQPQHF,TGTGCCAGCAGGTGGACAGGGGGTAACAATCAGCCCCAGCATTTT
.,.,TRBV30,TRBJ2-7,CAWSVRLRQEQYF,TGTGCCTGGAGTGTACGTCTTCGACAAGAGCAGTACTTC
few,.,TRBV6-6,TRBJ1-2,CASGQYRYGYTF,TGTGCCAGTGGACAGTACCGTTATGGCTACACCTTC
.,.,TRBV5-6,TRBJ1-2,CASSLSRAPYYGYTF,TGTGCCAGCAGCTTATCCAGGGCCCCCTACTATGGCTACACCTTC
.,TRBD1,TRBV28,TRBJ1-5,CASSLTGTGQGAYQPQHF,TGTGCCAGCAGTCTTACCGGGACTGGACAGGGGGCATATCAGCCCCAGCATTTT
.,.,TRBV2,TRBJ1-6,CASKLAGSPLHF,TGTGCCAGCAAGCTGGCGGGTTCACCCCTCCACTTT
.,TRBD1,TRBV19,TRBJ2-7,CATRQGRSYEQYF,TGTGCCACACGACAGGGGAGGTCCTACGAGCAGTACTTC
.,TRBD2,TRBV27,TRBJ2-1,CASSSPGGGNEQFF,TGTGCCAGCAGTTCTCCCGGGGGGGGCAATGAGCAGTTCTTC
.,.,TRBV10-3,TRBJ2-1,CAISEVMGGEQFF,TGTGCCATCAGTGAGGTTATGGGGGGTGAGCAGTTCTTC
few,TRBD1,TRBV7-9,TRBJ1-2,CACSFRGTAYGYTF,TGTGCCTGCAGCTTTAGGGGGACAGCCTATGGCTACACCTTC
.,.,TRBV12-3/TRBV12-4,TRBJ1-1,CASSSVSTEAFF,TGTGCCAGCAGTTCGGTGAGCACTGAAGCTTTCTTT
.,TRBD2,TRBV9,TRBJ2-5,CASLAGRRRETQYF,TGTGCCAGCCTAGCGGGAAGGCGGAGGGAGACCCAGTACTTC
.,.,TRBV28,TRBJ1-1,CASSSDLNTEAFF,TGTGCCAGCAGTTCTGACTTGAACACTGAAGCTTTCTTT
once,TRBD1,TRBV28,TRBJ1-4,CASSSGTGAEKLFF,TGTGCCAGCAGTTCCGGGACAGGCGCTGAAAAACTGTTTTTT
.,TRBD1,TRBV9,TRBJ2-2,CASTRIGQGNTGELFF,TGTGCCAGCACCAGGATTGGACAGGGGAACACCGGGGAGCTGTTTTTT
.,.,TRBV5-1,TRBJ2-1,CASSLVAAYNEQFF,TGCGCCAGCAGCTTGGTTGCGGCCTACAATGAGCAGTTCTTC
.,.,TRBV7-2,TRBJ1-2,CASSQNTQRWRDGYTF,TGTGCCAGCAGCCAAAATACCCAGAGGTGGCGGGATGGCTACACCTTC
.,.,TRBV14,TRBJ2-5,CASSQVYGARGETQYF,TGTGCCAGCAGCCAAGTATACGGGGCCAGGGGAGAGACCCAGTACTTC
.,.,TRBV3-1/TRBV3-2,TRBJ2-7,CASSQARQGFHEQYF,TGTGCCAGCAGCCAAGCGCGCCAGGGTTTTCACGAGCAGTACTTC
.,.,TRBV5-5,TRBJ1-3,CASSLDLGESGNTIYF,TGTGCCAGCAGCTTGGATCTGGGAGAATCTGGAAACACCATATATTTT
.,.,TRBV27,TRBJ1-1,CASSLRGTRMNTEAFF,TGTGCCAGCAGTTTAAGAGGTACACGGATGAACACTGAAGCTTTCTTT
.,TRBD1,TRBV6-5,TRBJ1-1,CASRTGSSGGAFF,TGTGCCAGCAGGACAGGGTCGAGCGGTGGAGCTTTCTTT
once,.,TRBV3-1/TRBV3-2,TRBJ1-2,CASRLSSLQGGYTF,TGTGCCAGCAGACTCTCGTCACTTCAGGGGGGCTACACCTTC
.,TRBD1,TRBV2,TRBJ1-2,CASSQLDRNYGYTF,TGTGCCAGCAGTCAGCTGGACAGGAACTATGGCTACACCTTC
.,.,TRBV6-6,TRBJ1-1,CASSYDQHRVRTEAFF,TGTGCCAGCAGTTACGACCAACACAGGGTTAGGACTGAAGCTTTCTTT
.,.,TRBV24-1,TRBJ1-2,CATSDAEGKGRRYGYTF,TGTGCCACCAGTGATGCGGAGGGAAAGGGGCGCAGGTATGGCTACACCTTC
.,TRBD2,TRBV7-2,TRBJ2-1,CASGGSGIYNEQFF,TGTGCCAGCGGTGGTAGCGGGATCTACAATGAGCAGTTCTTC
.,.,TRBV28,TRBJ2-1,CASSLPYNPYNEQFF,TGTGCCAGCAGTTTACCATACAACCCCTACAATGAGCAGTTCTTC
.,.,TRBV5-1,TRBJ2-1,CASSRANEQFF,TGCGCCAGCAGCAGAGCCAATGAGCAGTTCTTC
.,TRBD1,TRBV14,TRBJ2-2,CASSLLGQGGTGELFF,TGTGCCAGCAGCCTCCTAGGACAGGGAGGAACCGGGGAGCTGTTTTTT
.,.,TRBV11-3,TRBJ2-7,CASTRGGTVHEQYF,TGTGCCAGCACTCGAGGCGGGACAGTTCACGAGCAGTACTTC
.,.,TRBV11-2,TRBJ2-5,CASSVNQETQYF,TGTGCCAGCAGCGTCAACCAAGAGACCCAGTACTTC
.,TRBD2,TRBV2,TRBJ2-3,CASSESAGDWADTQYF,TGTGCCAGCAGTGAATCAGCGGGAGATTGGGCAGATACGCAGTATTTT
.,.,TRBV19,TRBJ1-2,CASSYTDRSYGYTF,TGTGCCAGTAGTTACACAGACAGAAGCTATGGCTACACCTTC
.,TRBD2,TRBV28,TRBJ2-7,CASSLASGGGSPEQYF,TGTGCCAGCAGTTTGGCTAGCGGGGGAGGGTCCCCCGAGCAGTACTTC
.,.,TRBV5-1,TRBJ2-5,CASSLAGTRGETQYF,TGCGCCAGCAGCTTGGCCGGGACACGAGGAGAGACCCAGTACTTC
few,.,TRBV10-3,TRBJ1-4,CAISESYEEKLFF,TGTGCCATCAGTGAGTCTTATGAGGAAAAACTGTTTTTT
.,.,TRBV6-5,TRBJ1-2,CASRAGLYGYTF,TGTGCCAGCAGAGCGGGGCTCTATGGCTACACCTTC
.,.,TRBV5-5,TRBJ1-6,CASSSGTSGDSPLHF,TGTGCCAGCAGCTCCGGGACCTCGGGGGATTCACCCCTCCACTTT
.,.,TRBV25-1,TRBJ1-4,CASRRPGDQEKLFF,TGTGCCAGCAGGCGGCCAGGGGATCAGGAAAAACTGTTTTTT
.,TRBD1,TRBV2,TRBJ2-2,CASSHGTGPTGELFF,TGTGCCAGCAGTCACGGGACAGGGCCCACCGGGGAGCTGTTTTTT
.,TRBD2,TRBV2,TRBJ2-5,CASSAGDYQETQYF,TGTGCCAGCAGCGCGGGGGATTACCAAGAGACCCAGTACTTC
.,TRBD2,TRBV10-3,TRBJ2-3,CAISSLAGGPDTQYF,TGTGCCATCAGTTCACTAGCGGGAGGTCCAGATACGCAGTATTTT
once,.,TRBV7-9,TRBJ2-5,CASSLGGLGTQYF,TGTGCCAGCAGCTTAGGAGGGTTGGGGACCCAGTACTTC
.,TRBD1,TRBV4-1,TRBJ2-2,CASSEDRGRITGELFF,TGCGCCAGCAGCGAGGACAGGGGGCGGATCACCGGGGAGCTGTTTTTT
.,TRBD2,TRBV18,TRBJ2-2,CASSPRLTSGAGELFF,TGTGCCAGCTCACCAAGGCTTACTAGCGGAGCCGGGGAGCTGTTTTTT
.,.,TRBV2,TRBJ2-7,CASSASTLSRGEQYF,TGTGCCAGCAGTGCAAGCACCCTGTCGAGAGGCGAGCAGTACTTC
.,TRBD2,TRBV4-1,TRBJ2-1,CASSPGLAGAYNEQFF,TGCGCCAGCAGCCCGGGACTAGCGGGGGCTTACAATGAGCAGTTCTTC
.,.,TRBV10-2,TRBJ2-7,CASSDAGRFDEQYF,TGCGCCAGCAGTGATGCAGGGCGCTTTGACGAGCAGTACTTC
.,.,TRBV28,TRBJ2-7,CASRTGSPYEQYF,TGTGCCAGCAGAACAGGTTCCCCCTACGAGCAGTACTTC
.,.,TRBV7-2,TRBJ1-2,CASSLMKGDYGYTF,TGTGCCAGCAGCTTAATGAAAGGAGACTATGGCTACACCTTC
.,TRBD2,TRBV27,TRBJ2-2,CASAWTSLNTGELFF,TGTGCCAGCGCCTGGACTAGCCTGAACACCGGGGAGCTGTTTTTT
.,.,TRBV6-5,TRBJ2-7,CASRATGTGEQYF,TGTGCCAGCAGGGCCACAGGGACGGGGGAGCAGTACTTC
.,TRBD1,TRBV9,TRBJ1-1,CASSVLPPGQGDTEAFF,TGTGCCAGCAGCGTACTCCCACCGGGACAGGGAGACACTGAAGCTTTCTTT